This T cell receptor beta chain was sequenced during a study of T cell repertoires in cytomegalovirus infection (dated by TCRdb to the late 2010s). With respect to the entire study: Alongside well-studied HLA-B-restricted epitopes, the peptide stimulations were aimed at recently identified HLA-C-restricted CMV epitopes, whose presentation resists viral immunomodulation. The HLA type of each donor mattered for the analysis, because public TCR beta signatures pointed to carriage of CMV infection along with the matching HLA type.

Study-wide conclusions, independent of this receptor: The ex vivo response was dominated by HLA-C-restricted CMV-specific TCR beta clonotypes, and the single most frequent clonotype in two of eight donors was supplied by these HLA-C-restricted clonotypes. In both this cohort and an independent roughly 330-donor cohort, the cumulative frequency of public TCR beta family members distinguished carriers of CMV infection plus the relevant HLA type.

With respect to this clonotype: Its antigen remains unidentified. No qualities accompany the bases; no much larger clone lies one base away.

Based on the germline V gene, the CDR1 and CDR2 sequences are LGHNA and YNFKEQ. The CDR3 sequence holds 16 residues, the cysteine and phenylalanine included. Only the CDR3 portion is preserved as DNA: 48 bases, with reading frame beginning at the first base. V lost 3 bases and J lost 0 bases; the stretch between them is 11 bases long. Sequencing was carried out with an Illumina HiSeq 1500. In TCRdb, the public reads were trimmed at Q25 with fastp and aligned with MiXCR, with productive beta chains retained. Rows with a matching CDR3 protein are joined into one entry that keeps the most common DNA and genes. Counted in this sample were more than 35,000 distinct CDR3 sequences; about 48% of them appeared once. The leading ten clones occupy about 93% of the sample. In light of the paper, this sample's treatment or condition label describes: in vitro stimulation with specific CMV peptide epitopes to enrich CMV-specific T cells.

Recombination linked TRBV4-2 to TRBJ2-2; the D gene is perhaps TRBD2, from 6 matching bases. This sequence originates from a human donor in good health (CMV status not recorded). Some clones in this sample may be carry-over from other donors' samples. The sequences come from CD8+ T cells from cultured PBMCs, collected from culture after CMV antigen stimulation. The CDR3 has the sequence CASSHPGVSNTGELFF. The DNA sequence is given as TGTGCCAGCAGCCACCCGGGGGTTTCGAACACCGGGGAGCTGTTTTTT.